This note documents a single T cell receptor beta chain sequence. The CDR3 is 11 residues long. Germline values: CDR1 SGHTS, CDR2 YDEGEE. Trimming cost V 0 bases and J 7 bases, with 4 bases left between them. Seattle patients were enrolled during active infection and followed longitudinally. Produced via immunoSEQ multiplex PCR; TCRdb's table is partial and in-frame only. The repertoire holds 60,000 to 80,000 clones, roughly nine tenths seen once, with 18% in the top ten. The sample belongs to a study of blood T cell repertoires in COVID-19. As for the study in general: COVID-19 samples from acute and convalescent phases originated in the United States, Italy and Spain.

The source is an older woman with COVID-19, enrolled during active disease. V is TRBV5-8 and J is TRBJ1-1, with unresolved D. Sequenced sample: peripheral blood. CDR3 in amino acids: CASSLVVEAFF. CDR3 DNA: TGTGCCAGCAGCTTGGTAGTTGAAGCTTTCTTT.